The rows below give T cell receptor beta chains drawn from one sample of a study of tumor-infiltrating lymphocytes in primary liver carcinoma. TCRdb fed the multiplex PCR reads into MiXCR, producing one record per CDR3 protein. The table includes 90,000 to 150,000 distinct CDR3 sequences, 55% to 65% detected once. Sequencing was carried out using liver tumor tissue from sampling region 1. Receptor source: a woman in her sixties with primary liver carcinoma and hepatitis B virus infection. The conserved cysteine and the conserved F or W are not part of the CDR3 here. Each record gives: CDR3 protein, V gene, clone size. Size is omitted from some rows. Given values are once, few, many or a class for expanded clones.

SMGGGGNEQF,TRBV29-1,many
ASSRRSGSYNEQF,TRBV7-9,few
ASSLEPASQVIQY,TRBV11-2,.
ASRCSSGTNYEQY,TRBV5-1,once
ASRRGLAGTYEQY,TRBV6-2/TRBV6-3,many
ASSAGTGGEQY,TRBV19,.
ISSLAGRQPQH,TRBV12-3/TRBV12-4,.
VSRTGTGDSGANVLT,TRBV6-5,.
ASSFRVDGEAF,TRBV11-2,once
ASSPRSLETQY,TRBV28,.
ASIHASGFTDTQY,TRBV28,.
SVAVVTYEQY,TRBV29-1,.
ATTGLYEQY,TRBV28,few
ASSSRGLGANVLT,TRBV11-2,many
ATAGERCTDTQY,TRBV10-1,.
ASSYRVWEQY,TRBV6-6,many
ASNLEGLTFTSDTQY,TRBV11-2,.
ASSRVTSGSGGEQF,TRBV5-1,.